This TCR beta chain was identified during a study of response to subunit inactivated influenza vaccine. This CDR3 region has 14 residues. Deletions cut 3 bases from V and 1 base from J, with 10 bases between. Germline-derived CDR1 and CDR2 are KGHSH and LQKENI. TCRdb re-analysed the RT-PCR reads in MiXCR, keeping a single row per CDR3 protein. The sample has about 480,000 distinct CDR3 sequences; about 25% are singletons. As to this clonotype: The antigen is unknown.

Study-wide points: A suggestion made by the authors is that each seasonal influenza vaccination recruits few new T cells.

This clonotype was obtained from a man aged 50 to 59 who received an inactivated influenza vaccine. The chain uses TRBV18 and TRBJ2-7, with D unresolved. Sequenced here: CD4+ T cells sorted from PBMCs, sampled approximately 5 days after vaccination. The CDR3, as DNA: TGTGCCAGCTCACCGGAGACCTCTTCCTACGAGCAGTACTTC. Translation: CASSPETSSYEQYF.